This T cell receptor beta chain emerged from a study of regulatory T cells in long-lasting Graves disease. For TCR beta, libraries came from iRepertoire HTBI primers and Arm-PCR of CDR3 regions. TCRdb redid the calling of the multiplex PCR reads with MiXCR, one entry per CDR3 protein. The table lists about 530,000 distinct CDR3 sequences, roughly a sixth of them singletons. Time point described: newly diagnosed GD, antithyroid drugs for less than 3 months. After RNA was extracted from PBMCs, the TCR library was made from it. Under American Thyroid Association guidelines, Graves' disease was diagnosed. This clonotype was seen many times. This CDR3 has 15 amino acids. Germline CDR1 LGHDT, CDR2 YNNKEL (reference sequence). V lost 2 bases and J 6 bases, leaving 17 bases between the germline ends. These same records also appear under a second study, on T cells in Graves' hyperthyroidism and ophthalmopathy. From that paper: Stable disease denoted Graves' hyperthyroidism without ophthalmopathy progression within 18 months. Newly diagnosed patients aged 18 to 65 had hyperthyroidism of under 2 months' duration. HTBI primers were the set used in a first-round RT-PCR of the TCR CDR3.

The specimen comprised peripheral blood mononuclear cells (PBMCs), sampled at new diagnosis, from a patient treated with antithyroid drugs. The chain joins TRBV3-1 to TRBJ2-7; the D gene is possibly TRBD1 (6 bases). The TCR sequence derives from a woman aged 35-65 years with Graves disease. DNA for the CDR3: TGTGCCAGCAGCCAACCCGGACAGCCACATATCGAGCAGTACTTC. Translated, it gives CASSQPGQPHIEQYF.